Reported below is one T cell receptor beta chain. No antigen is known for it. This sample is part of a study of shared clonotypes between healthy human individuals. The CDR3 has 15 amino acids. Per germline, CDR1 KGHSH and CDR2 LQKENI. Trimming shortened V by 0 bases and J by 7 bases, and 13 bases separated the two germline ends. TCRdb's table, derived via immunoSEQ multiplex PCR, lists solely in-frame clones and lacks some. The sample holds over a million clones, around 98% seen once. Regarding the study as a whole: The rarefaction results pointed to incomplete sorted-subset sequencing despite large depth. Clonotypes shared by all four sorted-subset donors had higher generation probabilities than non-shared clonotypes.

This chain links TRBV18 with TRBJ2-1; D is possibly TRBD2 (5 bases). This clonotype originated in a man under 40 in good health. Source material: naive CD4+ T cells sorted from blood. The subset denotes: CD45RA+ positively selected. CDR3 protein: CASSPPRVGKNEQFF. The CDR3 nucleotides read TGTGCCAGCTCACCACCGCGGGTGGGGAAGAATGAGCAGTTCTTC.